What follows is one TCR beta chain and its context. Its antigen remains unidentified. A read error is likely, as this CDR3 ends without the conserved phenylalanine or tryptophan. The entry originates in a study of breast tumors, draining lymph nodes, adjacent tissues. Overall study results and limits: That most tumor T cells come from lymph nodes remained unproven.

The CDR3 has 14 amino acids. The germline V gene encodes CDR1 SGHVS and CDR2 FNYEAQ. TCRdb reprocessed the multiplex PCR reads with MiXCR, giving one entry per CDR3 protein. The sample has about 17,000 distinct CDR3 sequences; around 58% are singletons. The gene calls are TRBV7-6 and TRBJ2-1; D tentatively reads TRBD1 or TRBD2 (5 bases each). This TCR was sampled from a female donor with breast cancer. Some clones in this sample may be carry-over from other donors' samples. The sequenced sample was tumor-adjacent breast tissue. CDR3 protein: CASSLTGPDNEQFL. The CDR3 DNA reads as TGCGCCAGCAGCTTAACGGGGCCTGACAATGAGCAGTTCCTC.